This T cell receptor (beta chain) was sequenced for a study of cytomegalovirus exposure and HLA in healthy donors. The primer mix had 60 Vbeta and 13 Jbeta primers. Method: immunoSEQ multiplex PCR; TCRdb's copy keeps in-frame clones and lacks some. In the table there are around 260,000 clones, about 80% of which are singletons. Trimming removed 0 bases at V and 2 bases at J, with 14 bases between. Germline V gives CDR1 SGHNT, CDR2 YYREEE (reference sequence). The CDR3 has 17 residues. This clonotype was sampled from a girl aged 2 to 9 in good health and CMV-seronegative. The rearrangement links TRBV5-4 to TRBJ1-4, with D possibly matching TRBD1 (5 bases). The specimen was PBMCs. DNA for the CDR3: TGTGCCAGCAGCTTGGATAGGGGAAGTGTGACTAATGAAAAACTGTTTTTT. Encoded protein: CASSLDRGSVTNEKLFF.